Below are 18 T cell receptor beta chains sequenced from a single sample in a study of blood T cells in healthy people across ages. For the second PCR, which ran for roughly 6 to 12 cycles, a sample-barcoded 5' primer and a J-beta primer mix were used. MiXCR, applied by TCRdb to the 5' RACE reads, yields one record per CDR3 protein. The sample holds over 950,000 distinct CDR3 sequences; just over 50% are singletons and the top ten take about 20%. The specimen was blood. The receptors come from a woman aged 55-69 years in good health.

J is TRBJ2-3 and V is TRBV7-6; 10 positions match TRBD1. The V gene's germline CDR1 is SGHVS and CDR2 FNYEAQ. J lost 8 bases, V lost 5 bases, and 13 bases had no gene match. The CDR3 covers 16 residues. The CDR3 loop reads CASSPNMGQGTLTQYF. The CDR3 DNA sequence: TGTGCCAGCAGCCCAAACATGGGACAGGGGACACTTACGCAGTATTTT.

The CDR3 sequence is CASSKGTKAYNEQFF. For the CDR3, the DNA is TGTGCCAGCAGCAAAGGGACCAAAGCATACAATGAGCAGTTCTTC. The gene calls are TRBV7-9 and TRBJ2-1; D may match TRBD1 or TRBD2 (5 bases each). V was trimmed by 5 bases and J by 4 bases, leaving 15 bases between them. The CDR3 covers 15 residues. Germline V gene lookup returns CDR1 SEHNR and CDR2 FQNEAQ (reference sequence).

The chain has TRBV7-8 and TRBJ2-5; TRBD2 agrees at 8 bases. TRBJ2-7 matches the DNA end more closely, so the J call is doubtful. CDR1 and CDR2 (germline): SGHVS, FQNEAQ. The CDR3 loop spans 14 amino acids. CDR3 in DNA: TGTGCCAGCAGTTCGCTTGGGACTAGTTACGAGCAGTACTTC. It is translated as CASSSLGTSYEQYF.

The chain has TRBV7-2 and TRBJ2-5, with D perhaps TRBD2 (5 bases). The CDR3 is made up of 15 amino acids. Per germline, CDR1 SGHTA and CDR2 FQGNSA. The V end lost 5 bases, the J end lost 4 bases, and 17 bases lay between the germline ends. The CDR3, as DNA: TGTGCCAGCAGCCCACGAGCGGCTTCAGGAGAGACCCAGTACTTC. Protein: CASSPRAASGETQYF.

J is TRBJ1-2 and V is TRBV28; 10 bases agree with TRBD1. The CDR3 sequence is 15 residues long. Germline CDR1 and CDR2: MDHEN and SYDVKM. Trimming removed 6 bases from V and 2 bases from J; junction bases left unmatched: 6. This CDR3 is CASRPDRGRNYGYTF. The CDR3 DNA reads as TGTGCCAGCAGACCCGACAGGGGGCGCAACTATGGCTACACCTTC.

CDR3 sequence: CASTLGAVSYEQYF. CDR3 nucleotide sequence: TGTGCCAGCACCTTGGGGGCAGTCTCCTACGAGCAGTACTTC. V usage is TRBV11-2 and J usage is TRBJ2-4, with D perhaps matching TRBD1 (6 bases). The J call is doubtful: the DNA matches TRBJ2-7 better. Germline V CDR1 and CDR2: SGHAT, FQNNGV. This CDR3 has 14 amino acids.

As for this clonotype: One end of the junction varies from germline; a read error may be responsible. The V gene is TRBV20-1, the J gene TRBJ2-7; 11 bases agree with TRBD2. The closer fit of TRBJ2-5 to the DNA end suggests the J call may be wrong. Per the germline V gene, CDR1 is DFQATT and CDR2 is SNEGSKA (reference sequence). The CDR3 sequence is 16 residues long. Here the CDR3 reads CGARGTSGSAKETQYF. The CDR3 nucleotides read TGCGGTGCTAGAGGAACTAGCGGGAGCGCCAAAGAGACCCAGTACTTC.

This chain links TRBV29-1 with TRBJ1-1; 7 bases fit TRBD1. The CDR3 is 15 amino acids. The V gene end was trimmed by 7 bases and the J gene end by 4 bases; junction bases not matched to a gene: 15. Germline CDR1 reads SQVTM; CDR2 reads ANQGSEA. CDR3 sequence: CSARLQGERGTEAFF. Here the CDR3 DNA reads TGCAGCGCCCGCCTCCAGGGGGAGAGAGGCACTGAAGCTTTCTTT.

This clonotype was seen at least ten times. The junction shows a germline mismatch at one end, possibly a read error. The chain employs TRBV5-1 and TRBJ2-1, with D maybe TRBD2 (5 bases). Germline CDR1 and CDR2: SGHRS and YFSETQ. This CDR3 has 12 amino acids. For the CDR3, the DNA is TGTGCCAGCAGTCTCGGGAACAATGAGCAGTTCTTC. Encoded protein: CASSLGNNEQFF.

J is TRBJ1-1 and V is TRBV29-1; D perhaps matches TRBD1 (6 bases). CDR3 length equals 15 residues. Germline V CDR1 and CDR2: SQVTM, ANQGSEA. V lost 0 bases to trimming and J lost 2 bases, with 13 bases between them. CDR3 sequence (DNA): TGCAGCGTTGAAGAGCTGGACAGTCCTAACACTGAAGCTTTCTTT. The encoded protein is CSVEELDSPNTEAFF.

There are a few counts of this clonotype. The chain has TRBV29-1 and TRBJ2-2, with a tentative D call TRBD1 (6 bases). The germline gives CDR1 SQVTM, CDR2 ANQGSEA. V was pared by 4 bases and J by 0 bases, with 12 bases between. This CDR3 contains 15 residues. Here the CDR3 DNA reads TGCAGCGTTGGCCCGGGACAATCGAACACCGGGGAGCTGTTTTTT. Its protein is CSVGPGQSNTGELFF.

V is TRBV7-9 and J is TRBJ2-1, with D perhaps TRBD2 (5 bases). The CDR3 sequence is 14 residues long. V was trimmed by 1 base and J by 9 bases, leaving 13 bases between them. CDR1 and CDR2 from the germline V gene are SEHNR and FQNEAQ (reference sequence). CDR3 loop: CASSLELGWGEQFF. CDR3 bases: TGTGCCAGCAGCTTAGAACTAGGGTGGGGTGAGCAGTTCTTC.

This clonotype was counted ten times or more. The chain has TRBV12-3 or TRBV12-4 and TRBJ2-3; D is ambiguous. The V gene lost 2 bases and the J gene lost 6 bases, with 3 bases spanning the gap. The CDR3 is 11 amino acids. The CDR3 protein is CASSLQDTQYF. CDR3 coding DNA: TGTGCCAGCAGTTTACAGGATACGCAGTATTTT.

The V gene is TRBV6-2 or TRBV6-3, the J gene TRBJ2-5; TRBD2 matches at 7 bases. The CDR3 contains 14 residues. The V and J ends lost 7 bases and 5 bases, in that order; junction bases with no gene match: 10. Germline CDR1 and CDR2: MNHEY and SVGEGT. The CDR3 DNA reads as TGTGCCAGCACCGAGGGCGGGAGTGTGGAGACCCAGTACTTC. This gives the protein CASTEGGSVETQYF.

CDR3 coding DNA: TGTGCCAGCAGCACTTTGGGGAACGCGGGTGAGCAGTTCTTC. This sequence encodes CASSTLGNAGEQFF. The J gene is TRBJ2-1, the V gene TRBV14; D perhaps matches TRBD2 (5 bases). Germline V gene sequence: CDR1 SGHDN, CDR2 FVKESK. The CDR3 extends over 14 amino acids. V was cut by 5 bases and J by 9 bases, with 17 bases left in between.

The gene calls are TRBV11-3 and TRBJ2-3; the match to TRBD1 covers 7 bases. Germline V gene lookup returns CDR1 SGHNT and CDR2 YENEEA. V shed 5 bases, J shed 1 base, and the junction held 6 bases outside the gene matches. The CDR3 covers 15 residues. CDR3 coding DNA: TGTGCCAGCAGCGACAGGGACGTCGGCACAGATACGCAGTATTTT. Translating it yields CASSDRDVGTDTQYF.

This clonotype was observed a few times. The genes are TRBV6-5 and TRBJ2-4; perhaps TRBD1 as D (6 bases). The J call could be wrong; TRBJ2-7 is a better fit for the DNA end. CDR3 length: 15 amino acids. CDR1 is MNHEY, CDR2 SVGAGI, per germline. The DNA for the CDR3 is TGTGCCAGCAGTTATGGCAGGGGCAGTAGTTACGAGCAGTACTTC. This translates into CASSYGRGSSYEQYF.

This clonotype came up a few times. V gene TRBV12-3 or TRBV12-4 combines with J gene TRBJ2-3; TRBD2 aligns across 11 bases. The CDR3 is made up of 17 amino acids. Trimming cost V 5 bases and J 1 base; bases outside gene matches: 8. CDR3 amino acids: CASSLGTSGGGTDTQYF. The DNA of the CDR3 is TGTGCCAGCAGTCTCGGGACTAGCGGAGGGGGCACAGATACGCAGTATTTT.